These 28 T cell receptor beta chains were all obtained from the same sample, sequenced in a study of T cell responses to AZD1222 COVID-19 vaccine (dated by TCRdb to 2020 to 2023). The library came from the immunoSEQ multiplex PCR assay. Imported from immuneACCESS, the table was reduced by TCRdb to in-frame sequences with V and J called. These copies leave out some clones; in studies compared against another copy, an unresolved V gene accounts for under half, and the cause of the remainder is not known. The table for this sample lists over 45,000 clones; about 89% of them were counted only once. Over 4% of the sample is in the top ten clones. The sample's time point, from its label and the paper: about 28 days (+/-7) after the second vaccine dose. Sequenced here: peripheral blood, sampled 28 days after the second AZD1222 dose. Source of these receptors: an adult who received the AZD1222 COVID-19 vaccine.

The CDR3 loop is CASLRTGANEKLFF. DNA of the CDR3: TGTGCCAGCCTAAGGACGGGAGCTAATGAAAAACTGTTTTTT. This rearrangement joins TRBV2 to TRBJ1-4; D gene uncertain. Trimming removed 8 bases at V and 3 bases at J, with 13 bases between. Germline V gene lookup returns CDR1 SNHLY and CDR2 FYNNEI. CDR3 length: 14 residues.

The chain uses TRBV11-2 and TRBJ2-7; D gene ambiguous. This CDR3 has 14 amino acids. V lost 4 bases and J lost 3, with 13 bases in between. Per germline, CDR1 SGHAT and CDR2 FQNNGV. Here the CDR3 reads CASSSRTVNYEQYF. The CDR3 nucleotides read TGTGCCAGCAGCTCACGGACGGTAAACTACGAGCAGTACTTC.

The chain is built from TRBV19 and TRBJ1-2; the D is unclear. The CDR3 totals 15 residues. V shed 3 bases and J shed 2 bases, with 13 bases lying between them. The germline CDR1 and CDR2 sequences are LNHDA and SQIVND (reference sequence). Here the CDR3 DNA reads TGTGCCAGTAGTATTAGTCTCCTCCGAAACTATGGCTACACCTTC. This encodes CASSISLLRNYGYTF. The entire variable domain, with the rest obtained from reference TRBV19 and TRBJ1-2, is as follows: DGGITQSPKYLFRKEGQNVTLSCEQNLNHDAMYWYRQDPGQGLRLIYYSQIVNDFQKGDIAEGYSVSREKKESFPLTVTSAQKNPTAFYLCASSISLLRNYGYTFGSGTRLTVV.

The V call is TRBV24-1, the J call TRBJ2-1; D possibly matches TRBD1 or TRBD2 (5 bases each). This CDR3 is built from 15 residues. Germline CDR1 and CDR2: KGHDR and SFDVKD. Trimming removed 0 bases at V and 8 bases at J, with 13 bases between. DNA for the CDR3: TGTGCCACCAGTGATTTGCCCGGGACCGCATATGAGCAGTTCTTC. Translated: CATSDLPGTAYEQFF.

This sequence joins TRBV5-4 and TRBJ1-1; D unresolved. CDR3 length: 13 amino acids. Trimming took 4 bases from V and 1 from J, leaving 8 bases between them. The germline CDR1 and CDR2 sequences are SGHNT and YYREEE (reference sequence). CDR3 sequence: CASSLTENTEAFF. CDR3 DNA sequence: TGTGCCAGCAGCCTAACGGAGAACACTGAAGCTTTCTTT.

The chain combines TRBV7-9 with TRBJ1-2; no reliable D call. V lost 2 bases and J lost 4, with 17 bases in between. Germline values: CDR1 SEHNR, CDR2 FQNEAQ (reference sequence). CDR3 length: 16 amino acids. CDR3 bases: TGTGCCAGCAGCTTAACTTCGGCCCTTGAGAGCTATGGCTACACCTTC. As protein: CASSLTSALESYGYTF.

The CDR3 nucleotides read TGTGCCAGCAGCTTCGTACAGGGCTACGAGCAGTACTTC. It translates to CASSFVQGYEQYF. The chain combines TRBV5-4 with TRBJ2-7, with D perhaps TRBD1 (6 bases). Trimming stripped 2 bases from V and 3 bases from J, with 9 bases between. The CDR3 loop spans 13 amino acids. Germline assignment: CDR1 SGHNT and CDR2 YYREEE (reference sequence).

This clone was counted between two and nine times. This chain's CDR3 is CASSPRENQPQHF. CDR3 nucleotide sequence: TGTGCCAGCTCACCCCGGGAGAATCAGCCCCAGCATTTT. This chain connects TRBV18 to TRBJ1-5; D unclear. This CDR3 spans 13 amino acids. CDR1 is KGHSH, CDR2 LQKENI, per germline. V was shortened by 3 bases and J by 4 bases, with 7 bases between the two germline ends.

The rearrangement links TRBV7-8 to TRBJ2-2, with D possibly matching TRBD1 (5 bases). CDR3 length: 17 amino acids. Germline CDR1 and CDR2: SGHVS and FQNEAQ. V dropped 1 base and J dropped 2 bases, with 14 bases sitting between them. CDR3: CASSLEYATANTGELFF. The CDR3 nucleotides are TGTGCCAGCAGCTTAGAATATGCGACAGCCAACACCGGGGAGCTGTTTTTT.

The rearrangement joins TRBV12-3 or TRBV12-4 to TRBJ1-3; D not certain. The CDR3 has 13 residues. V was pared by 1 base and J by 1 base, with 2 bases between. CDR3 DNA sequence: TGTGCCAGCAGTTTAGTATCTGGAAACACCATATATTTT. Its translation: CASSLVSGNTIYF.

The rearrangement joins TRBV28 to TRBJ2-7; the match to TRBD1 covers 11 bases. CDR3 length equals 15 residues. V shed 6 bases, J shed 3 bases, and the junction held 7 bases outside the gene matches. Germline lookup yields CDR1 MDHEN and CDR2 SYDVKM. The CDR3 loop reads CASRKTGTGGYEQYF. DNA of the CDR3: TGTGCCAGCAGGAAGACCGGGACAGGGGGCTACGAGCAGTACTTC. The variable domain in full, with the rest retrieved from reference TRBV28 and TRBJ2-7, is DVKVTQSSRYLVKRTGEKVFLECVQDMDHENMFWYRQDPGLGLRLIYFSYDVKMKEKGDIPEGYSVSREKKERFSLILESASTNQTSMYLCASRKTGTGGYEQYFGPGTRLTVT.

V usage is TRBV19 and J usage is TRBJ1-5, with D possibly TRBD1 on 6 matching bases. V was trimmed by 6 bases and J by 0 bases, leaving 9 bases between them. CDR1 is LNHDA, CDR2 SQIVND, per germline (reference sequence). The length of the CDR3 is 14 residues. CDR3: CASRMTGSNQPQHF. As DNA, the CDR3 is TGTGCCAGTAGGATGACAGGTAGCAATCAGCCCCAGCATTTT.

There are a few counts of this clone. CDR3 in amino acids: CASSQAGGRYEQYF. Written as DNA, the CDR3 is TGCGCCAGCAGCCAAGCGGGGGGGCGATACGAGCAGTACTTC. The V call is TRBV4-1, the J call TRBJ2-7; 8 bases line up with TRBD2. This CDR3 is 14 amino acids long. V lost 1 base, J lost 4 bases, and 3 bases stayed unmatched. CDR1 is MGHRA and CDR2 is YSYEKL in the germline V gene.

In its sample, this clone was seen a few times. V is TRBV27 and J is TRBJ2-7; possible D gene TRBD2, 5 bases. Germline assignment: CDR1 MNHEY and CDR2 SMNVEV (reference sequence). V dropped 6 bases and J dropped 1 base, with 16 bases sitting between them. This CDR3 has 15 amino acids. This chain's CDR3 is CASRDPGPGSYEQYF. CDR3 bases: TGTGCCAGCAGGGACCCGGGCCCGGGATCCTACGAGCAGTACTTC.

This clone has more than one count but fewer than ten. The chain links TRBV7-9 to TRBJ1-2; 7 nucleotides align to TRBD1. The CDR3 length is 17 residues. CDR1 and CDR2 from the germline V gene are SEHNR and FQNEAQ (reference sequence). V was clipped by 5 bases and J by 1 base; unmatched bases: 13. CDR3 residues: CASSDPRAGTVNYGYTF. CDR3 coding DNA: TGTGCCAGCAGCGACCCACGCGCCGGGACAGTTAACTATGGCTACACCTTC.

CDR3 protein: CASSFGGRNYGYTF. The CDR3 DNA follows: TGTGCCAGCAGCTTTGGCGGTCGGAACTATGGCTACACCTTC. The chain is built from TRBV5-4 and TRBJ1-2; D gene uncertain. The CDR3 totals 14 residues. V was clipped by 2 bases and J by 2 bases, with 10 bases between them. The germline V gene encodes CDR1 SGHNT and CDR2 YYREEE (reference sequence).

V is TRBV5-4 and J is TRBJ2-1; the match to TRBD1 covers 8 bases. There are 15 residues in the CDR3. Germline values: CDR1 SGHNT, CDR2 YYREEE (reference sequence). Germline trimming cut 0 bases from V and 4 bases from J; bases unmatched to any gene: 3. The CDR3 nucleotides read TGTGCCAGCAGCTTGGACAGGGGGAAGTACAATGAGCAGTTCTTC. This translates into CASSLDRGKYNEQFF.

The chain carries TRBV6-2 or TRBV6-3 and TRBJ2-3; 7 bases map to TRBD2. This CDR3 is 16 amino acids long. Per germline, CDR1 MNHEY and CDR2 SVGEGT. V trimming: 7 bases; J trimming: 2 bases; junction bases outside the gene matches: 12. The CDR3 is CASTYGLGGTTDTQYF. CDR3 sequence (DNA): TGTGCCAGCACTTATGGGCTCGGGGGGACCACAGATACGCAGTATTTT.

This CDR3 reads CASSLGQGEGYTF. The CDR3 bases are TGTGCCAGCAGCTTGGGACAGGGTGAGGGCTACACCTTC. The chain combines TRBV6-5 with TRBJ1-2; 9 bases agree with TRBD1. The CDR3 is 13 amino acids. Germline values: CDR1 MNHEY, CDR2 SVGAGI. V was clipped by 6 bases and J by 8 bases; unmatched bases: 7.

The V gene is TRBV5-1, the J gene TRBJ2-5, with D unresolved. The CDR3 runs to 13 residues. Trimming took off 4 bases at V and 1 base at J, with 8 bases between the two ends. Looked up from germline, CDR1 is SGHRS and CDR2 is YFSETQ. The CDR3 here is CASSLGIQETQYF. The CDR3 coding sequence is TGCGCCAGCAGCCTGGGGATCCAAGAGACCCAGTACTTC.

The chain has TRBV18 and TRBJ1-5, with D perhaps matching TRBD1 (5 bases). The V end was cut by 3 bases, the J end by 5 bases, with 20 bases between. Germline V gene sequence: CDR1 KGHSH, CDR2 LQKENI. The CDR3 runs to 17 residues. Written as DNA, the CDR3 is TGTGCCAGCTCACCTCCAAGGGGCTATGACGGCCATCAGCCCCAGCATTTT. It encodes CASSPPRGYDGHQPQHF.

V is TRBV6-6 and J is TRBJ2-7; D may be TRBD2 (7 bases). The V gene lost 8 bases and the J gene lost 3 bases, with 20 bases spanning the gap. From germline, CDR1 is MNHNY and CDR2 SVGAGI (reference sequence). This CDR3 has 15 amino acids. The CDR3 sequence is CASGGMRGGVYEQYF. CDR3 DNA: TGTGCCAGCGGAGGGATGAGGGGGGGCGTCTACGAGCAGTACTTC.

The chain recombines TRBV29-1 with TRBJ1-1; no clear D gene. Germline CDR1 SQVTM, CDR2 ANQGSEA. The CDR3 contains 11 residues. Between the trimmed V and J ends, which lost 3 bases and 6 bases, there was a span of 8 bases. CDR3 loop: CSVDRDSEAFF. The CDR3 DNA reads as TGCAGCGTTGACAGAGACTCTGAAGCTTTCTTT.

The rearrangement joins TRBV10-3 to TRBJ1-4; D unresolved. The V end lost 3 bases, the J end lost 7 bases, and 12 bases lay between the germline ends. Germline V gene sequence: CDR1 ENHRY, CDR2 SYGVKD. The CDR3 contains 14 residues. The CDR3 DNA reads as TGTGCCATCAGTGAAACTGTGAGACCTGAAAAACTGTTTTTT. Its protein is CAISETVRPEKLFF.

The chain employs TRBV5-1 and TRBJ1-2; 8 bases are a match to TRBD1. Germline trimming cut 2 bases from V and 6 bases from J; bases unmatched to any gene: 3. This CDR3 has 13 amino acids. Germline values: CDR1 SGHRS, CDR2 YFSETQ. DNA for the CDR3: TGCGCCAGCAGCTTAGGACAGGGAGATGGCTACACCTTC. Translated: CASSLGQGDGYTF.

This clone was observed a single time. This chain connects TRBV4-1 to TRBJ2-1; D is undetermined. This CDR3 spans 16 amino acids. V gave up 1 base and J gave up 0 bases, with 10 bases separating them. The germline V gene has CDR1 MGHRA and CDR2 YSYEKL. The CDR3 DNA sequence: TGCGCCAGCAGCCAAGGGCTTCTGAGCTCCTACAATGAGCAGTTCTTC. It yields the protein CASSQGLLSSYNEQFF.

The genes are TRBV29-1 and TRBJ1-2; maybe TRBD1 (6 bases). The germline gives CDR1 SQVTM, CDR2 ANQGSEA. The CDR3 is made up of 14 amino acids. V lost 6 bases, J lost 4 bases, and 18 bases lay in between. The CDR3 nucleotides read TGCAGCGTAATTTGGGGGGGCGCAGGCTATGGCTACACCTTC. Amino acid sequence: CSVIWGGAGYGYTF.

The DNA of the CDR3 is TGTGCCAGTTGGGACTACCACAATGAGCAGTTCTTC. It codes for CASWDYHNEQFF. This chain connects TRBV19 to TRBJ2-1; 7 bases fit TRBD2. The junction had 3 bases not matched to a gene; V was cut back by 8 bases and J by 5 bases. This CDR3 contains 12 residues. Germline V gives CDR1 LNHDA, CDR2 SQIVND (reference sequence).